Listed here is a single T cell receptor beta chain. There is no known antigen for this receptor. Base quality data are lacking; no much larger clone is found one base away. TCR cDNA was made using 5'RACE template switching, a step that added a universal primer site and unique molecular identifiers. Priming of cDNA synthesis was performed from both the TCR alpha and TCR beta constant segments. Library amplification used two PCR steps, and the second PCR step added sample barcodes and sequencing adapters. Sequencing of libraries was done on Illumina HiSeq 2500 (2x100 bp) or NovaSeq (2x150 bp). The authors processed their data as follows. MIGEC handled demultiplexing of reads and collapsing into UMI consensus sequences, while MiXCR performed V(D)J alignment. Using edgeR on replicate PBMC samples, clonotypes were called vaccine-responding if FDR was below 0.01 and the log2 fold change was above 5 up to day 15. Bulk clonotypes were assigned CD4 or CD8 identity according to which sequenced CD4 or CD8 repertoire held them at higher abundance. TCRdb reran the public reads through fastp at Q25 and MiXCR, keeping productive beta chains. CDR3 protein duplicates are merged, each entry listing the most common genes and DNA. The V and J calls, along with clone size, are taken from TCRdb and not from the paper's own processing. Counted in this sample were more than 350,000 distinct CDR3 sequences; roughly 10% of them appeared once. Jointly, the top ten make up 18% of the sample.

Clipping removes 8 bases from V and 9 bases from J, with 8 as the unmatched junction base count. The CDR3, from cysteine to phenylalanine, totals 13 residues. Only the CDR3 DNA stays, 39 bases, in frame from base 1. This entry is derived from a study of T cells after yellow fever vaccination (dated by TCRdb to 2018 to 2020). Context from the whole study: The SMART-Seq v4 Ultra Low Input RNA kit was used to prepare libraries from fractions with low cell numbers. To follow T-cell clones before and after primary and booster YFV17D yellow fever vaccination, bulk TCR alpha and beta repertoires were sequenced over time. The cohort comprised two healthy male donors, one aged 18 to 29 and one aged 30 to 39 years. Bulk PBMC replicates and cell subsets were isolated from blood drawn at multiple timepoints before and after both primary and secondary immunization. What the authors observed across the whole study: A small share of clonotypes occurred in both CD4 and CD8 compartments, likely arising from convergent recombination. After the booster, most of the clones that had expanded following primary vaccination were detected again (almost 98% of CD4 and around 90% of CD8), which suggests that memory was broadly maintained. The study included only a couple of donors, which limits how far the findings can be generalized. Because abundant contaminating clonotypes from the bulk population could be contained in FACS-sorted repertoires, computational filtering was required. Compared with the primary T-cell response, the secondary T-cell response was weaker but faster, peaking on day 5 rather than day 15.

The sample's treatment or condition, from its label and the paper: live attenuated yellow fever vaccine strain. Two biological replicates of bulk PBMCs were collected at each blood-draw timepoint. PBMCs were isolated from peripheral blood using a standard Ficoll-Paque protocol. RNA was extracted with TriZol from bulk PBMCs, CD4 and CD8 fractions, and dextramer-positive and dextramer-negative fractions. This TCR was sampled from a man aged 18 to 29 who received the YFV17D yellow fever vaccine. The chain joins TRBV12-3 or TRBV12-4 to TRBJ1-5, with 9 bases in between that match TRBD1. The sample in question was PBMCs, obtained on the day of the first yellow fever vaccination. CDR3 region: CASSGQGPGPQHF. The bases read TGTGCCAGCTCCGGACAGGGGCCTGGGCCCCAGCATTTT.